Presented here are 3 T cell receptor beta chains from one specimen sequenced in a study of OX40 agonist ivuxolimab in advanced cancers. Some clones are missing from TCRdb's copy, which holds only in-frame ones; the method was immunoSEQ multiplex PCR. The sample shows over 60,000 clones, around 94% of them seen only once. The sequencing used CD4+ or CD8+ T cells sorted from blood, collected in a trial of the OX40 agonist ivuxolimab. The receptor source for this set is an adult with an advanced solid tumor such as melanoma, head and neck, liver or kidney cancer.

The CDR3 here is CASGPGDTEAFF. The CDR3 DNA is TGTGCCAGCGGGCCAGGGGATACTGAAGCTTTCTTT. J is TRBJ1-1 and V is TRBV5-4; D possibly corresponds to TRBD1 (6 bases). CDR3 length: 12 amino acids. The germline V gene has CDR1 SGHNT and CDR2 YYREEE (reference sequence). Trimming left V 7 bases short and J 5 bases short, with 12 bases between.

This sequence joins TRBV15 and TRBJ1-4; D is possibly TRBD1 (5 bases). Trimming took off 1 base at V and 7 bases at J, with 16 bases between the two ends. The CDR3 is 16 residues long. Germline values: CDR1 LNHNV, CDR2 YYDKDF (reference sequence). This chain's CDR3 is CATSRGRQGSGEKLFF. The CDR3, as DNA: TGTGCCACCAGCAGAGGGCGGCAGGGCTCGGGTGAAAAACTGTTTTTT.

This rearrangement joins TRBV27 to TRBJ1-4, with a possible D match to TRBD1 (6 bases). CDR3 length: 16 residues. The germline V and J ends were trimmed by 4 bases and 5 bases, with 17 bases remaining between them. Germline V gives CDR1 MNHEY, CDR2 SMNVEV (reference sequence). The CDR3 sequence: CASSYRAQPFNEKLFF. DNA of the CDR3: TGTGCCAGCAGTTACAGGGCCCAGCCCTTCAATGAAAAACTGTTTTTT.